The clone carrying this T cell receptor (beta chain) has only one observation. Its specificity is not known. This CDR3 region has 17 residues. Trimming took 2 bases from V and 4 from J, leaving 17 bases between them. Germline-derived CDR1 and CDR2 are MDHEN and SYDVKM. Expansion of antigen-specific CD4+ T cells with viral peptide pools was carried out by the ViraFEST assay before sequencing. The authors isolated CD4+ T cells after about eleven days of culture. Each vaccine recipient was nucleocapsid antibody negative and had no prior SARS-CoV-2 infection. Method: immunoSEQ multiplex PCR; TCRdb's copy keeps in-frame clones and lacks some. The sample holds 25,000 to 30,000 clones, more than 65% seen once. These data originate in a study of vaccination effects on CD4 cells after COVID-19.

The source was CD4+ T cells from PBMCs cultured with HCoV-NL63 spike peptides, collected before COVID-19 vaccination. The chain carries TRBV28 and TRBJ2-2; perhaps D is TRBD1 or TRBD2 (6 bases each). The sequence was collected from a human donor who received a COVID-19 vaccine. The CDR3 protein is CASSLRGDPRATGELFF. CDR3 nucleotide sequence: TGTGCCAGCAGTTTAAGGGGGGACCCTCGAGCCACCGGGGAGCTGTTTTTT.